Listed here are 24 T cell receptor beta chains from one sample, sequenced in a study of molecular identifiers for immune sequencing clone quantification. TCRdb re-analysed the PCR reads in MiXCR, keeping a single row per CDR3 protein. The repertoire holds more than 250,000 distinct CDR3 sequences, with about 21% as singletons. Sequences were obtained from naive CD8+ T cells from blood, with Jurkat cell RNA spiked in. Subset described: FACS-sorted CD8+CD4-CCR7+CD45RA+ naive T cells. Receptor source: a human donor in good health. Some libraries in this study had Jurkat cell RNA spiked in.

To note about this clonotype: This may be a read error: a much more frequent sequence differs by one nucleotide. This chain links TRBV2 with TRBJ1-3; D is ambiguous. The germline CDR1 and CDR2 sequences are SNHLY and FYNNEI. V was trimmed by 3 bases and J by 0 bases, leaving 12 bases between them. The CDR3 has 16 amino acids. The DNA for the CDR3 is TGTGCCAGCAGTGAGGACCAGTCCTACTCTGGAAACACCATATATTTT. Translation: CASSEDQSYSGNTIYF.

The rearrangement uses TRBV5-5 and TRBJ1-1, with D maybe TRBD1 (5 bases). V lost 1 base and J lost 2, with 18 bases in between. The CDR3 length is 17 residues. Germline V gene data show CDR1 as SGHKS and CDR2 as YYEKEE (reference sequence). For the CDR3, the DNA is TGTGCCAGCAGCTTGCAGACAGACCGTCTTTTAAACACTGAAGCTTTCTTT. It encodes CASSLQTDRLLNTEAFF.

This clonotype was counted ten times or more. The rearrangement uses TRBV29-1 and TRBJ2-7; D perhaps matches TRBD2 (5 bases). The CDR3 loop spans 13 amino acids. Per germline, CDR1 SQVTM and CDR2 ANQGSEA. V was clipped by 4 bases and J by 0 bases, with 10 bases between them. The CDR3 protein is CSVGGGSSYEQYF. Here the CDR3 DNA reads TGCAGCGTTGGTGGAGGTAGCTCCTACGAGCAGTACTTC.

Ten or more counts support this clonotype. Here the CDR3 reads CASSLGGRGGNQPQHF. The CDR3 DNA reads as TGTGCCAGCAGCTTAGGAGGCAGGGGTGGCAATCAGCCCCAGCATTTT. This chain joins TRBV13 and TRBJ1-5, with D possibly TRBD1 on 6 matching bases. From germline, CDR1 is PRHDT and CDR2 FYEKMQ (reference sequence). CDR3 length equals 16 residues. Trimming pared 0 bases from V and 2 bases from J, leaving 11 bases between.

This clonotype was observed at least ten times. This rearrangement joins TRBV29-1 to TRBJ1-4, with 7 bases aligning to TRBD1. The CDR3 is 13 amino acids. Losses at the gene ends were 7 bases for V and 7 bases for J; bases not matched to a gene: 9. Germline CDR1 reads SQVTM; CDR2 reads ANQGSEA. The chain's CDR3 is CSAVGQTSEKLFF. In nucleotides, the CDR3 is TGCAGCGCCGTGGGACAGACTTCTGAAAAACTGTTTTTT.

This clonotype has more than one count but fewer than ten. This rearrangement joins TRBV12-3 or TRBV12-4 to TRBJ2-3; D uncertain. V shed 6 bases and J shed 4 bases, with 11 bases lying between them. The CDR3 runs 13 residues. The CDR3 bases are TGTGCCAGCAGCCCCATTCTGGCAGATACGCAGTATTTT. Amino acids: CASSPILADTQYF.

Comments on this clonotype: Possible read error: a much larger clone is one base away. For the CDR3, the DNA is TGTGTCAGCAGCTCCCCAGGGGACACTGAAGCTTTCTTT. It is translated as CVSSSPGDTEAFF. J is TRBJ1-1 and V is TRBV7-9, with a tentative D call TRBD1 (6 bases). Per germline, CDR1 SEHNR and CDR2 FQNEAQ (reference sequence). The CDR3 is 13 amino acids.

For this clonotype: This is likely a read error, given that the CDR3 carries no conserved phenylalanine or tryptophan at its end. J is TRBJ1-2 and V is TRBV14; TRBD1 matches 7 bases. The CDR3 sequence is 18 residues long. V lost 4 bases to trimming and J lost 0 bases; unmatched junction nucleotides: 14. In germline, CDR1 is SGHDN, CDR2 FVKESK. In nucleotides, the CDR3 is TGTGCCAGCAGCCCTCCTGACCCGGGACAGCTAGCTAACTATGGCTACACCTAC. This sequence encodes CASSPPDPGQLANYGYTY.

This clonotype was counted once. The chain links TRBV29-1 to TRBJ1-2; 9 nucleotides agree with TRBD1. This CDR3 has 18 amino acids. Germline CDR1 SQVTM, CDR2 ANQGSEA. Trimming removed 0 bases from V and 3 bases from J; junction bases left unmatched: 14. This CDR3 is CSVEDPPGQGSFDYGYTF. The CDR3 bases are TGCAGCGTTGAAGATCCGCCGGGACAGGGCTCCTTTGACTATGGCTACACCTTC.

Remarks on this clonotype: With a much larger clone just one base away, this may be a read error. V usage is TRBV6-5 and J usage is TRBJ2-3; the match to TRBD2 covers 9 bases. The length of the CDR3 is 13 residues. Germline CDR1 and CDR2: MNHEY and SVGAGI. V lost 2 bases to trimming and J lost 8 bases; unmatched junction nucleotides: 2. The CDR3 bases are TGTGCCAGCAGTTACGGCGGGGGGGGTACGCAGTATTTT. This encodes CASSYGGGGTQYF.

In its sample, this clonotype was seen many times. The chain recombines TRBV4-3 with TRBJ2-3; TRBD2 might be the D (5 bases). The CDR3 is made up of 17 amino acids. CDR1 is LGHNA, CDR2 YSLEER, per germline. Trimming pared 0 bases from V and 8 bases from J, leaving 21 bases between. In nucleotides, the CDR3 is TGCGCCAGCAGCCAAGACGCTAGGGAGACGATTTGGGGTACGCAGTATTTT. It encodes CASSQDARETIWGTQYF.

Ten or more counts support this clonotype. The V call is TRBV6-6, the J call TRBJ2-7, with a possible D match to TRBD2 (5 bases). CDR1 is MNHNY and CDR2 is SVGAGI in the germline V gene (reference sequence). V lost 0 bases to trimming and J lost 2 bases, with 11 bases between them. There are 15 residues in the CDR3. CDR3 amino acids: CASSYSGSGAYEQYF. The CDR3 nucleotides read TGTGCCAGCAGTTACTCGGGGTCCGGGGCCTACGAGCAGTACTTC.

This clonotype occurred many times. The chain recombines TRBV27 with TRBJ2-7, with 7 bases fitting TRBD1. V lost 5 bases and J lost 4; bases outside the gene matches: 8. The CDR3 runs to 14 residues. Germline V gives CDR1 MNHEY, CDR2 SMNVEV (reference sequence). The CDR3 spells CASSHRQGGYEQYF. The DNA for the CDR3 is TGTGCCAGCAGTCACAGACAGGGCGGGTACGAGCAGTACTTC.

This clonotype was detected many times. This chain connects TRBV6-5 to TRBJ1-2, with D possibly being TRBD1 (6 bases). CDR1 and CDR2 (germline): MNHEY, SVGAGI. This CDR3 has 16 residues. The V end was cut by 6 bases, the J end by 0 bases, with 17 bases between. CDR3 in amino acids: CASSPTPDSPNYGYTF. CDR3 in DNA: TGTGCCAGCAGCCCCACCCCGGACAGCCCTAACTATGGCTACACCTTC.

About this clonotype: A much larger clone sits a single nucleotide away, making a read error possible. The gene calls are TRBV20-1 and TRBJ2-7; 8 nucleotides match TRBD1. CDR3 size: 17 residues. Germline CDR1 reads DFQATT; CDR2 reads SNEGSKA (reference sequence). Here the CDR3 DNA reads TGCAGTGCTAGAGAGGGGGCCGGGACAGGAGACTTCTACGTGCAGTACTTC. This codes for CSAREGAGTGDFYVQYF.

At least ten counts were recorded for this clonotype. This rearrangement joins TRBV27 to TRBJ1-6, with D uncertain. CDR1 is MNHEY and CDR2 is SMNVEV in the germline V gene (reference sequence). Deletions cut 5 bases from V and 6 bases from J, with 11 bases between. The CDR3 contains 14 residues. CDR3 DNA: TGTGCCAGCAGTCTCCCTATCGTTAATTCACCCCTCCACTTT. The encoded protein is CASSLPIVNSPLHF.

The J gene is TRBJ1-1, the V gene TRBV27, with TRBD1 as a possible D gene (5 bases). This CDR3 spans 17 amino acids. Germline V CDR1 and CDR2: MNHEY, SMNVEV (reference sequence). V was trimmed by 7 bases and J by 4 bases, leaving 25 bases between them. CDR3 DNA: TGTGCCAGCACTATGGGGGGGTATCACTACCGGGGCACTGAAGCTTTCTTT. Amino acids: CASTMGGYHYRGTEAFF.

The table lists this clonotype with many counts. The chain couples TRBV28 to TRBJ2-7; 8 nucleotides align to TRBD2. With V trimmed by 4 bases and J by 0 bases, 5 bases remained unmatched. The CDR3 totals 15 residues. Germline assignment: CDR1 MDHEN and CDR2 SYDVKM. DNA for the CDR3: TGTGCCAGCAGTTCCCCGGGGGGGGCCTCCTACGAGCAGTACTTC. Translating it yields CASSSPGGASYEQYF.

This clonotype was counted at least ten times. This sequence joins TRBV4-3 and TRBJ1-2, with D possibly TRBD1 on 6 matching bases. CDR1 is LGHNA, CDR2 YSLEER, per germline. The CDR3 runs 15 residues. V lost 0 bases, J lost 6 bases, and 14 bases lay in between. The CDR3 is CASSQEPQGLDGYTF. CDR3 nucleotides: TGCGCCAGCAGCCAAGAGCCCCAGGGGCTGGATGGCTACACCTTC.

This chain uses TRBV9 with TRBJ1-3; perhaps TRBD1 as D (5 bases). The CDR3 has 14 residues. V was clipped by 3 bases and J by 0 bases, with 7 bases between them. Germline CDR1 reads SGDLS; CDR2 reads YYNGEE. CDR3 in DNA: TGTGCCAGCAGCGAGGGGCTCTCTGGAAACACCATATATTTT. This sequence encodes CASSEGLSGNTIYF.

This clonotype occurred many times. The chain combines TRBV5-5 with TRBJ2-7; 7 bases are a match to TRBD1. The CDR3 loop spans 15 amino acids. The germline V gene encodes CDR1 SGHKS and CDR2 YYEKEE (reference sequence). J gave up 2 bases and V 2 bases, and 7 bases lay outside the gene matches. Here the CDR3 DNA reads TGTGCCAGCAGCTTCCCTTTCAGGGGGACCTACGAGCAGTACTTC. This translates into CASSFPFRGTYEQYF.

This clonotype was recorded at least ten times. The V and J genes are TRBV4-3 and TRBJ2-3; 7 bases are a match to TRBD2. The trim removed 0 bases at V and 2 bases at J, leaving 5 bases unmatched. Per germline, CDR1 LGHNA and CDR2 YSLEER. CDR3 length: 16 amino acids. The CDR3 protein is CASSQERLAVTDTQYF. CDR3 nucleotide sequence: TGCGCCAGCAGCCAAGAACGCCTAGCGGTCACAGATACGCAGTATTTT.

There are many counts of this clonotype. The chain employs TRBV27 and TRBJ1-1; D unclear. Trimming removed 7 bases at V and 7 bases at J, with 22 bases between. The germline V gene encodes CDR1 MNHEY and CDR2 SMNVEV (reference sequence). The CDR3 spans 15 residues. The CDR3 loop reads CASTPYGPGDNEAFF. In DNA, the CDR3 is TGTGCCAGCACCCCATACGGGCCGGGCGATAATGAAGCTTTCTTT.

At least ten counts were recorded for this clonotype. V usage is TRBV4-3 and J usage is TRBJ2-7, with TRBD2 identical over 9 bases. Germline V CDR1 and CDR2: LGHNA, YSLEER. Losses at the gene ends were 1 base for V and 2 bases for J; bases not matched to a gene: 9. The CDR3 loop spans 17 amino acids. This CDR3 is CASSQGFQREVPYEQYF. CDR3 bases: TGCGCCAGCAGCCAAGGGTTTCAGCGGGAGGTGCCCTACGAGCAGTACTTC.